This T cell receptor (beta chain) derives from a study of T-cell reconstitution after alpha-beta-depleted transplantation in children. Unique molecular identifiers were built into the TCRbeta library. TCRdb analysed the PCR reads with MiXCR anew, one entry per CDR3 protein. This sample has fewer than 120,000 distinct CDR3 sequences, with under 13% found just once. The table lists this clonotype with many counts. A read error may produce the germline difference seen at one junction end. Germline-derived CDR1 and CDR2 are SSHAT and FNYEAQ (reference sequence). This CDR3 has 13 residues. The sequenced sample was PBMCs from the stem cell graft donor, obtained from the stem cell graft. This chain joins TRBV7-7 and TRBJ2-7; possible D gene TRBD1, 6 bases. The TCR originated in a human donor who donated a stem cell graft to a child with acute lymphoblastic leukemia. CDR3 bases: TGTGCTAGCAGCTACAGGGACGGGTACGAGCAGTACTTC. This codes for CASSYRDGYEQYF.